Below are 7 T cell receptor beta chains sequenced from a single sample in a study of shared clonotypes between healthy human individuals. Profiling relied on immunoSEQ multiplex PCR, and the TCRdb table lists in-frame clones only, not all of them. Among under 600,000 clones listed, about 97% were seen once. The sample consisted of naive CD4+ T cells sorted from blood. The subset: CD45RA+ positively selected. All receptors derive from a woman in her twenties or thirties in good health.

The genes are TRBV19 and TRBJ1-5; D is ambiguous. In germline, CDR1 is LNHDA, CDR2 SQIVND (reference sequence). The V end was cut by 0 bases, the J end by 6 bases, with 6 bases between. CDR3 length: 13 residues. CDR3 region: CASSIDQVQPQHF. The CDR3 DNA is TGTGCCAGTAGTATAGACCAGGTTCAGCCCCAGCATTTT. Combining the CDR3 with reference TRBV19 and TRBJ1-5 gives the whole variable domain DGGITQSPKYLFRKEGQNVTLSCEQNLNHDAMYWYRQDPGQGLRLIYYSQIVNDFQKGDIAEGYSVSREKKESFPLTVTSAQKNPTAFYLCASSIDQVQPQHFGDGTRLSIL.

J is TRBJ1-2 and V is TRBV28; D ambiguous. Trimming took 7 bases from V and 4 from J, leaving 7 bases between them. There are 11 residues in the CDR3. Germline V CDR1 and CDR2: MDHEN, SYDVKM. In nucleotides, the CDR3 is TGTGCCAGCACAAACGGCTATGGCTACACCTTC. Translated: CASTNGYGYTF.

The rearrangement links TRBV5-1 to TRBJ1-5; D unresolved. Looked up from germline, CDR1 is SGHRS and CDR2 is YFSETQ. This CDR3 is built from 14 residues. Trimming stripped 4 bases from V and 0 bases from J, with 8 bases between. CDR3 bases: TGCGCCAGCAGCGCCCTCTCTAGCAATCAGCCCCAGCATTTT. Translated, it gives CASSALSSNQPQHF.

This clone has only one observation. The CDR3 DNA reads TGTGCCAGCAGAAAGGGACTAGACACGAGCTCCTACAATGAGCAGTTCTTC. This gives the protein CASRKGLDTSSYNEQFF. This sequence joins TRBV5-4 and TRBJ2-1, with 8 bases lining up with TRBD2. This CDR3 has 17 residues. Losses at the gene ends were 5 bases for V and 0 bases for J; bases not matched to a gene: 10. Germline loops: CDR1 SGHNT, CDR2 YYREEE (reference sequence).

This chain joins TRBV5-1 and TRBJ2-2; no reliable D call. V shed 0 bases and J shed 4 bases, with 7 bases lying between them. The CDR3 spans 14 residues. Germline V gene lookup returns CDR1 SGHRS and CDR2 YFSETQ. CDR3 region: CASSLAQPTGELFF. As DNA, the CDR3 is TGCGCCAGCAGCTTGGCCCAACCCACCGGGGAGCTGTTTTTT.

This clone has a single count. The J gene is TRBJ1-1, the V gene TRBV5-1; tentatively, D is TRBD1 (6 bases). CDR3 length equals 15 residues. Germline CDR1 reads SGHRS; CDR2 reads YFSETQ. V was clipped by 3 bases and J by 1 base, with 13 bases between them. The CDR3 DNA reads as TGCGCCAGCAGCTCCCTGGACAGTCAGAACACTGAAGCTTTCTTT. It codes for CASSSLDSQNTEAFF.

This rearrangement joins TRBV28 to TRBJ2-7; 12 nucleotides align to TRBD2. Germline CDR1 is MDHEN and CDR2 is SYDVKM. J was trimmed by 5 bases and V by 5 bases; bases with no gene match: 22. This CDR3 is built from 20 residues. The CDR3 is CASSLPRRALLAGGPHEQYF. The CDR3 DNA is TGTGCCAGCAGTCTCCCCCGAAGAGCCCTTCTAGCGGGAGGGCCCCACGAGCAGTACTTC.